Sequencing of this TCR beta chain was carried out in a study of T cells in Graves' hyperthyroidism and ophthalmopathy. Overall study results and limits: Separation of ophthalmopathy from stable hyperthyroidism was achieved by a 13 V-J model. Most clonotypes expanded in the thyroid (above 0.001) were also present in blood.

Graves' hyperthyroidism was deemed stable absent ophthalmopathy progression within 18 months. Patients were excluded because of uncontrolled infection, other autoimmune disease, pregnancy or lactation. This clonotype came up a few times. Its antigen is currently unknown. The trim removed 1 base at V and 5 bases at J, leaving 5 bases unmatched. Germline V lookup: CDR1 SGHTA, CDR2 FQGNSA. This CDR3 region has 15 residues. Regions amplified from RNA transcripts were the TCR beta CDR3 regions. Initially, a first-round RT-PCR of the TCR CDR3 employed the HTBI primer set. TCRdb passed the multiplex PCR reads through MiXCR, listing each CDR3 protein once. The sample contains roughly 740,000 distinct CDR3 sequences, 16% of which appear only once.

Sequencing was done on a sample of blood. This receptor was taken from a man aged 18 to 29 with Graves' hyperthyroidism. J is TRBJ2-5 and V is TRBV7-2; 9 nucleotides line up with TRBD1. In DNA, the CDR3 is TGTGCCAGCAGCTTAGTGCACAGGGGGCGTGAGACCCAGTACTTC. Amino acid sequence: CASSLVHRGRETQYF.